Each of the 5 T cell receptor beta chains below was sequenced from the same sample in a study of OX40 agonist ivuxolimab in advanced cancers. Measured with immunoSEQ multiplex PCR; TCRdb has only the in-frame clones, and not every one. Of about 85,000 clones listed, 70% to 90% were seen once; the top ten hold roughly 2%. Material: CD4+ or CD8+ T cells sorted from blood, obtained in a trial of the OX40 agonist ivuxolimab. Source of these receptors: an adult with an advanced solid tumor such as melanoma, head and neck, liver or kidney cancer.

The rearrangement uses TRBV28 and TRBJ1-2, with D uncertain. The CDR3 totals 16 residues. The germline V and J ends were trimmed by 1 base and 5 bases, with 17 bases remaining between them. Germline values: CDR1 MDHEN, CDR2 SYDVKM. The CDR3 DNA reads TGTGCCAGCAGTTTATCCCTCTTCGGCCCTGGGTATGGCTACACCTTC. Its protein is CASSLSLFGPGYGYTF.

V is TRBV15 and J is TRBJ2-7, with no clear D. V was clipped by 0 bases and J by 2 bases, with 8 bases between them. Germline CDR1 LNHNV, CDR2 YYDKDF (reference sequence). The length of the CDR3 is 14 residues. The CDR3 sequence is CATSRDRGAYEQYF. DNA for the CDR3: TGTGCCACCAGCAGAGATAGAGGTGCCTACGAGCAGTACTTC. The complete variable domain, with remaining parts taken from reference TRBV15 and TRBJ2-7, reads DAMVIQNPRYQVTQFGKPVTLSCSQTLNHNVMYWYQQKSSQAPKLLFHYYDKDFNNEADTPDNFQSRRPNTSFCFLDIRSPGLGDTAMYLCATSRDRGAYEQYFGPGTRLTVT.

This chain uses TRBV27 with TRBJ2-1; 7 bases map to TRBD1. J lost 9 bases, V lost 2 bases, and 10 bases had no gene match. Germline-derived CDR1 and CDR2 are MNHEY and SMNVEV (reference sequence). This CDR3 contains 15 residues. The CDR3 is CASSLRGGSVGEQFF. The CDR3 nucleotides are TGTGCCAGCAGTTTACGAGGGGGCTCGGTAGGTGAGCAGTTCTTC.

This rearrangement joins TRBV7-9 to TRBJ2-2; TRBD1 or TRBD2 may be the D gene (5 bases each). V dropped 5 bases and J dropped 3 bases, with 13 bases sitting between them. CDR3 size: 15 residues. Per germline, CDR1 SEHNR and CDR2 FQNEAQ (reference sequence). The CDR3 region has the DNA TGTGCCAGCAGCCCAGGTGGGGGATACACCGGGGAGCTGTTTTTT. Translation: CASSPGGGYTGELFF.

The chain joins TRBV5-6 to TRBJ1-5; no clear D. CDR1 is SGHDT and CDR2 is YYEEEE in the germline V gene. Trimming cost V 3 bases and J 4 bases, with 5 bases left between them. This CDR3 has 12 amino acids. The CDR3, as DNA: TGTGCCAGCAGCTGGAAGAATCAGCCCCAGCATTTT. It is translated as CASSWKNQPQHF.